The clone carrying this TCR beta chain was seen a few times. What it binds is not known. Unique molecular identifiers were used to barcode this TCRbeta library. MiXCR, applied by TCRdb to the PCR reads, yields one record per CDR3 protein. This table holds 500,000 to 750,000 distinct CDR3 sequences, 25% to 30% found once. The data were taken from a study of T-cell reconstitution after alpha-beta-depleted transplantation in children. Overall study results and limits: At one year after transplant, newly produced T cells mostly accounted for T-cell counts and diversity. Reports say that about two months after transplant, the alpha-beta T cells came out of several hundred graft clones that had expanded.

V trimming: 4 bases; J trimming: 4 bases; junction bases outside the gene matches: 10. The CDR3 loop spans 17 amino acids. Germline CDR1 and CDR2: SGDLS and YYNGEE. The sequence derives from a boy less than two years old with Wiskott-Aldrich syndrome, due to receive a stem cell transplant. The gene calls are TRBV9 and TRBJ2-3; 12 bases are shared with TRBD2. The sample in question was PBMCs, obtained before TCRalphabeta/CD19-depleted stem cell transplant. The CDR3 reads CASSPRGLAGFPDTQYF. DNA for the CDR3: TGTGCCAGCAGCCCCCGAGGACTAGCGGGATTTCCAGATACGCAGTATTTT.